These 23 T cell receptor beta chains originate from one sample sequenced in a study of T cell changes during pregnancy in multiple sclerosis. The table came from immunoSEQ multiplex PCR; TCRdb's copy has only in-frame clones and leaves some out. The data show roughly 70,000 clones, 75% to 90% seen once. The source was peripheral blood, collected before pregnancy. The receptors originated from a female donor with multiple sclerosis, enrolled in a pregnancy study.

The gene calls are TRBV29-1 and TRBJ1-1; no reliable D call. V lost 4 bases, J lost 8 bases, and 8 bases lay in between. Looked up from germline, CDR1 is SQVTM and CDR2 is ANQGSEA. The CDR3 runs to 10 residues. The CDR3 is CSVVIREAFF. The CDR3 DNA sequence: TGCAGCGTTGTAATACGGGAAGCTTTCTTT. Together with reference TRBV29-1 and TRBJ1-1, the CDR3 gives the full variable domain: SAVISQKPSRDICQRGTSLTIQCQVDSQVTMMFWYRQQPGQSLTLIATANQGSEATYESGFVIDKFPISRPNLTFSTLTVSNMSPEDSSIYLCSVVIREAFFGQGTRLTVV.

The rearrangement links TRBV6-5 to TRBJ2-5; a possible D gene is TRBD2 (6 bases). This CDR3 has 16 amino acids. Per the germline V gene, CDR1 is MNHEY and CDR2 is SVGAGI. Trimming left V 2 bases short and J 1 base short, with 14 bases between. CDR3 protein: CASSYRTGDFQETQYF. The DNA for the CDR3 is TGTGCCAGCAGTTACAGAACGGGGGACTTCCAAGAGACCCAGTACTTC.

The chain is built from TRBV5-1 and TRBJ1-2, with 8 bases lining up with TRBD1. Unmatched junction bases numbered 6, after V lost 0 bases and J lost 5 bases. The CDR3 has 15 amino acids. The germline CDR1 and CDR2 sequences are SGHRS and YFSETQ. The CDR3 DNA reads TGCGCCAGCAGCTTGGGCCCCCAGGGGGCATATGGCTACACCTTC. This translates into CASSLGPQGAYGYTF. Full variable domain (outside the CDR3, taken from reference TRBV5-1 and TRBJ1-2): KAGVTQTPRYLIKTRGQQVTLSCSPISGHRSVSWYQQTPGQGLQFLFEYFSETQRNKGNFPGRFSGRQFSNSRSEMNVSTLELGDSALYLCASSLGPQGAYGYTFGSGTRLTVV.

V is TRBV5-1 and J is TRBJ2-3; D is uncertain. Looked up from germline, CDR1 is SGHRS and CDR2 is YFSETQ. There are 15 residues in the CDR3. V was clipped by 0 bases and J by 2 bases, with 10 bases between them. The CDR3 here is CASSLAEQITDTQYF. The CDR3 DNA reads TGCGCCAGCAGCTTGGCCGAACAGATCACAGATACGCAGTATTTT.

This chain connects TRBV19 to TRBJ2-1; 10 bases are a match to TRBD1. This CDR3 region has 16 residues. V lost 5 bases to trimming and J lost 2 bases; unmatched junction nucleotides: 6. Germline V CDR1 and CDR2: LNHDA, SQIVND (reference sequence). This chain's CDR3 is CASSGGDRGAYNEQFF. In DNA form, the CDR3 reads TGTGCCAGTAGTGGGGGGGACAGGGGTGCCTACAATGAGCAGTTCTTC.

The chain links TRBV5-6 to TRBJ1-4, with 8 bases matching TRBD1. This CDR3 contains 16 residues. With 4 bases clipped from V and 8 bases from J, the junction kept 13 bases outside the gene matches. The germline CDR1 and CDR2 sequences are SGHDT and YYEEEE. CDR3: CASSTGTGGPWEKLFF. The CDR3 DNA sequence: TGTGCCAGCAGCACGGGAACAGGGGGACCGTGGGAAAAACTGTTTTTT.

The CDR3 region has the DNA TGTGCCAGCTTGGACAGGGATTGGGGCAATGAGCAGTTCTTC. This codes for CASLDRDWGNEQFF. The gene calls are TRBV18 and TRBJ2-1; TRBD1 agrees at 8 bases. CDR3 length: 14 residues. V lost 7 bases and J lost 6; bases outside the gene matches: 8. Germline V gene sequence: CDR1 KGHSH, CDR2 LQKENI. The full variable domain, completed using reference TRBV18 and TRBJ2-1, is NAGVMQNPRHLVRRRGQEARLRCSPMKGHSHVYWYRQLPEEGLKFMVYLQKENIIDESGMPKERFSAEFPKEGPSILRIQQVVRGDSAAYFCASLDRDWGNEQFFGPGTRLTVL.

The rearrangement joins TRBV4-1 to TRBJ1-2; 7 bases align to TRBD1. Germline CDR1 reads MGHRA; CDR2 reads YSYEKL. The CDR3 length is 18 residues. V lost 1 base, J lost 0 bases, and 11 bases stayed unmatched. The CDR3 loop is CASSQGSLRDRANYGYTF. DNA for the CDR3: TGCGCCAGCAGCCAAGGGTCCCTAAGGGACAGAGCTAACTATGGCTACACCTTC.

The V call is TRBV7-2, the J call TRBJ2-7; no definite D call. The V end lost 5 bases, the J end lost 2 bases, and 7 bases lay between the germline ends. Germline CDR1 reads SGHTA; CDR2 reads FQGNSA. There are 12 residues in the CDR3. CDR3 DNA sequence: TGTGCCAGCAGCCCTGGCCCCTACGAGCAGTACTTC. It is translated as CASSPGPYEQYF.

V usage is TRBV23-1 and J usage is TRBJ2-7; unclear D gene. TRBV23-1 is labeled an ORF, and its function is uncertain. Deletions cut 9 bases from V and 9 bases from J, with 18 bases between. The CDR3 has 12 amino acids. CDR3 sequence (DNA): TGCGCCAGGAGGTTTTTACTCTCGGGGCAGTACTTC. Protein: CARRFLLSGQYF.

The rearrangement links TRBV2 to TRBJ2-3; possible D gene TRBD2, 5 bases. The length of the CDR3 is 13 residues. Germline assignment: CDR1 SNHLY and CDR2 FYNNEI. Trimming left V 4 bases short and J 4 bases short, with 9 bases between. The CDR3 region has the DNA TGTGCCAGCAGTGGGTACGGGGCAGATACGCAGTATTTT. This codes for CASSGYGADTQYF.

The chain links TRBV5-1 to TRBJ2-5; the D is unclear. CDR3 size: 14 residues. Germline CDR1 is SGHRS and CDR2 is YFSETQ. The V and J ends lost 7 bases and 3 bases respectively, with 16 bases between them. CDR3 residues: CASEHGIEKETQYF. Here the CDR3 DNA reads TGCGCCAGCGAGCACGGTATAGAGAAAGAGACCCAGTACTTC.

The chain is built from TRBV7-9 and TRBJ1-1, with D perhaps TRBD1 (5 bases). In germline, CDR1 is SEHNR, CDR2 FQNEAQ (reference sequence). CDR3 length: 15 amino acids. Trimming left V 1 base short and J 3 bases short, with 12 bases between. The CDR3 reads CASSLEPGGDTEAFF. DNA for the CDR3: TGTGCCAGCAGCTTAGAGCCGGGAGGGGACACTGAAGCTTTCTTT.

The rearrangement joins TRBV7-2 to TRBJ1-5; tentative D call: TRBD1 (5 bases). Germline values: CDR1 SGHTA, CDR2 FQGNSA. V dropped 1 base and J dropped 5 bases, with 12 bases sitting between them. The CDR3 has 15 residues. CDR3 amino acids: CASSLGRELDQPQHF. The CDR3 DNA reads as TGTGCCAGCAGCTTAGGCAGGGAATTAGATCAGCCCCAGCATTTT. Variable domain in full (rest from reference TRBV7-2 and TRBJ1-5): GAGVSQSPSNKVTEKGKDVELRCDPISGHTALYWYRQSLGQGLEFLIYFQGNSAPDKSGLPSDRFSAERTGGSVSTLTIQRTQQEDSAVYLCASSLGRELDQPQHFGDGTRLSIL.

The chain couples TRBV5-1 to TRBJ2-7; no definite D call. Germline V lookup: CDR1 SGHRS, CDR2 YFSETQ. This CDR3 is built from 13 residues. The germline V and J ends were trimmed by 0 bases and 0 bases, with 4 bases remaining between them. The CDR3 coding sequence is TGCGCCAGCAGCTTGGGCAGCTCCTACGAGCAGTACTTC. It encodes CASSLGSSYEQYF.

The rearrangement uses TRBV5-5 and TRBJ2-7; possibly TRBD2 for D (6 bases). This CDR3 is built from 13 residues. The V gene lost 2 bases and the J gene lost 5 bases, with 11 bases spanning the gap. Germline V gene sequence: CDR1 SGHKS, CDR2 YYEKEE (reference sequence). CDR3 region: CASSFSDYNEQYF. The DNA of the CDR3 is TGTGCCAGCAGCTTTTCGGACTATAACGAGCAGTACTTC.

This chain joins TRBV5-4 and TRBJ1-3; no firm D call. Germline V CDR1 and CDR2: SGHNT, YYREEE (reference sequence). The CDR3 has 12 residues. Trimming took 6 bases from V and 3 from J, leaving 7 bases between them. The CDR3 sequence is CASTRDGNTIYF. DNA for the CDR3: TGTGCCAGCACCCGAGATGGAAACACCATATATTTT.

The chain couples TRBV18 to TRBJ2-7, with TRBD1 identical over 10 bases. The CDR3 runs to 15 residues. V lost 8 bases to trimming and J lost 4 bases; unmatched junction nucleotides: 11. Per germline, CDR1 KGHSH and CDR2 LQKENI. This CDR3 is CASRSKGQGDYEQYF. CDR3 bases: TGTGCCAGCCGAAGTAAAGGACAGGGGGATTACGAGCAGTACTTC.

The chain is built from TRBV29-1 and TRBJ2-1, with 9 positions matching TRBD1. Germline V gene sequence: CDR1 SQVTM, CDR2 ANQGSEA. CDR3 size: 14 residues. The junction had 14 bases not matched to a gene; V was cut back by 7 bases and J by 10 bases. Here the CDR3 reads CSALTGGVRGEQFF. The CDR3 DNA is TGCAGCGCTCTGACAGGGGGAGTTCGCGGAGAGCAGTTCTTC.

The chain has TRBV7-2 and TRBJ1-2, with TRBD1 matching 11 bases. The germline CDR1 and CDR2 sequences are SGHTA and FQGNSA. V lost 6 bases and J lost 4; bases outside the gene matches: 4. The CDR3 has 14 amino acids. CDR3 sequence reads: CASSYGQGAYGYTF. The CDR3 bases are TGTGCCAGCAGTTACGGACAGGGGGCCTATGGCTACACCTTC.

Points on this clone: The junction and the germline gene differ at one end; a read error may be behind it. The chain uses TRBV7-3 and TRBJ1-1; D might be TRBD1 (5 bases). Germline V gives CDR1 SGHTA, CDR2 FQGTGA. The CDR3 totals 14 residues. DNA of the CDR3: TGTGCCAGCAGCGTAACGGGGCTGAACACTGAAGCTTTCTTT. Its translation: CASSVTGLNTEAFF.

The chain couples TRBV30 to TRBJ1-2, with 9 nucleotides matching TRBD1. Germline CDR1 and CDR2: GTSNPN and SVGIG (reference sequence). CDR3 length: 14 residues. After removal of 4 bases from V and 2 bases from J, the junction contained 5 bases not matched to a gene. In nucleotides, the CDR3 is TGTGCCTGGATACCACAGGGGGCCAACTATGGCTACACCTTC. Its translation: CAWIPQGANYGYTF.

The gene calls are TRBV7-2 and TRBJ1-2; D might be TRBD1 (5 bases). In germline, CDR1 is SGHTA, CDR2 FQGNSA. The CDR3 runs 12 residues. V was pared by 5 bases and J by 8 bases, with 12 bases between. In nucleotides, the CDR3 is TGTGCCAGCAGCGGCAGGGTTGGGGGCTACACCTTC. Protein sequence: CASSGRVGGYTF.